One sample yielded the 8 T cell receptor beta chains listed below, sequenced in a study of shared clonotypes between healthy human individuals. Profiled with immunoSEQ multiplex PCR; TCRdb holds only in-frame clones, not every one. The data contain some 580,000 clones, roughly 98% of them singletons. Cells designated naive CD8 were CD45RO-negative and were positively selected for CCR7, with terminally differentiated effector memory CD45RA+ cells excluded. Specimen: naive CD8+ T cells sorted from blood. These receptors came from a young man in good health.

The genes are TRBV28 and TRBJ1-1; D perhaps matches TRBD1 (5 bases). V lost 2 bases and J 5 bases, leaving 12 bases between the germline ends. The germline CDR1 and CDR2 sequences are MDHEN and SYDVKM. The CDR3 covers 14 residues. The CDR3 is CASSLPSDITEAFF. Written as DNA, the CDR3 is TGTGCCAGCAGTTTACCTTCGGACATTACTGAAGCTTTCTTT.

V usage is TRBV5-5 and J usage is TRBJ2-1, with 10 nucleotides matching TRBD2. The CDR3 has 14 amino acids. Germline V gene lookup returns CDR1 SGHKS and CDR2 YYEKEE (reference sequence). The V gene end was trimmed by 2 bases and the J gene end by 7 bases; junction bases not matched to a gene: 3. The CDR3 region is CASSLTSGMNEQFF. DNA of the CDR3: TGTGCCAGCAGCTTAACTAGCGGGATGAATGAGCAGTTCTTC.

This clone was picked up one time. Here the CDR3 reads CASPHPDHTAGELFF. The CDR3, as DNA: TGTGCCAGCCCTCACCCGGACCATACCGCCGGGGAGCTGTTTTTT. The genes are TRBV9 and TRBJ2-2; unclear D gene. Germline values: CDR1 SGDLS, CDR2 YYNGEE. V was cut by 7 bases and J by 6 bases, with 19 bases left in between. The CDR3 loop spans 15 amino acids.

The rearrangement uses TRBV11-2 and TRBJ2-7; D is undetermined. V lost 1 base and J 0 bases, leaving 10 bases between the germline ends. From germline, CDR1 is SGHAT and CDR2 FQNNGV. The CDR3 is made up of 15 amino acids. The CDR3 nucleotides are TGTGCCAGCAGCTTAGGTTTTAGGGTCTCCTACGAGCAGTACTTC. It is translated as CASSLGFRVSYEQYF.

The chain carries TRBV9 and TRBJ1-2; 9 nucleotides agree with TRBD1. Germline CDR1 is SGDLS and CDR2 is YYNGEE. V dropped 3 bases and J dropped 4; count of bases not matched to a gene: 7. The CDR3 extends over 15 amino acids. CDR3 loop: CASSGRQGVSYGYTF. The DNA for the CDR3 is TGTGCCAGCAGCGGACGACAGGGGGTTAGCTATGGCTACACCTTC.

The chain has TRBV29-1 and TRBJ2-7; 11 nucleotides align to TRBD1. This CDR3 comprises 12 residues. CDR1 is SQVTM, CDR2 ANQGSEA, per germline. Trimming took 4 bases from V and 5 from J; bases not matched to a gene: 1. The chain's CDR3 is CSVAGQGDEQYF. CDR3 bases: TGCAGCGTTGCGGGACAGGGGGACGAGCAGTACTTC.

The chain couples TRBV5-1 to TRBJ2-3; no clear D. The CDR3 is 16 residues long. The germline V gene has CDR1 SGHRS and CDR2 YFSETQ. Trimming shortened V by 0 bases and J by 2 bases, and 13 bases separated the two germline ends. CDR3 residues: CASSLELRQFTDTQYF. In DNA form, the CDR3 reads TGCGCCAGCAGCTTGGAATTGCGGCAGTTCACAGATACGCAGTATTTT.

This chain uses TRBV29-1 with TRBJ2-7, with 8 bases matching TRBD2. The CDR3 runs 18 residues. Trimming removed 6 bases from V and 2 bases from J; junction bases left unmatched: 21. Germline-derived CDR1 and CDR2 are SQVTM and ANQGSEA. CDR3 region: CSVTYSGTRSLDPYEQYF. Here the CDR3 DNA reads TGCAGCGTGACCTATTCCGGGACTAGATCCCTTGATCCCTACGAGCAGTACTTC.